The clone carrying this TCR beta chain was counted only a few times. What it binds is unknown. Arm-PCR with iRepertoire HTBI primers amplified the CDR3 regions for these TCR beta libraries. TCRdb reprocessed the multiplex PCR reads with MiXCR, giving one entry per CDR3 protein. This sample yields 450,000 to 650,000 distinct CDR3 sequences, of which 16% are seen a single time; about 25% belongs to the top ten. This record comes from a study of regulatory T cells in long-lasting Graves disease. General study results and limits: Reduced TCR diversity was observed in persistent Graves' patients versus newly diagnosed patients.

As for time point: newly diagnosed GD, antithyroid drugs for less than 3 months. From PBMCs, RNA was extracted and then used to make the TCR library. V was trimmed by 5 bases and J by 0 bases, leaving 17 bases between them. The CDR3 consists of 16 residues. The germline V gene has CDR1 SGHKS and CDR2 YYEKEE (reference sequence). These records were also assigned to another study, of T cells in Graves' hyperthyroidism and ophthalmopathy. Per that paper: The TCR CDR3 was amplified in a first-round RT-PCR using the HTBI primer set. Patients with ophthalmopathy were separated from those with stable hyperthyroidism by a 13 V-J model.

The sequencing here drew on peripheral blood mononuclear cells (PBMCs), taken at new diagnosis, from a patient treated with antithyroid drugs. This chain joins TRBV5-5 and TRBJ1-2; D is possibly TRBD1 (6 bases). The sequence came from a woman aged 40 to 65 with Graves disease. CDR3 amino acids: CASSFTGSQANYGYTF. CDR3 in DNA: TGTGCCAGCAGTTTCACAGGGTCCCAAGCTAACTATGGCTACACCTTC.